This T cell receptor beta chain comes out of a study of T cell responses to AZD1222 COVID-19 vaccine. Study outcomes and limitations: Clonal diversity was possibly underestimated, and the donors were mostly white British, with more females.

Remarks on this clone: The antigen remains unidentified.

Profiling relied on immunoSEQ multiplex PCR, and the TCRdb table lists in-frame clones only, not all of them. The repertoire includes roughly 93,000 clones, about nine tenths of them detected once, and roughly 5.3% sits in the top ten. The CDR3 spans 15 residues. Per the germline V gene, CDR1 is SGHKS and CDR2 is YYEKEE (reference sequence). V lost 2 bases, J lost 4 bases, and 12 bases lay in between. This TCR was recovered from an adult who received the AZD1222 COVID-19 vaccine. The starting material was peripheral blood, obtained 28 days after the second AZD1222 dose. This chain links TRBV5-5 with TRBJ2-2; tentatively, D is TRBD1 or TRBD2 (5 bases each). The CDR3 sequence: CASSLTGPRTGELFF. CDR3 sequence (DNA): TGTGCCAGCAGCTTAACGGGGCCCCGCACCGGGGAGCTGTTTTTT.